This T cell receptor beta chain was identified in a study of graft-versus-host responses after intestinal transplantation. Study-wide background: Recipients got multivisceral, liver-intestinal, or isolated intestinal transplants. Anti-thymocyte globulin served as induction for all recipients, who then took tacrolimus and steroids for two to three years.

Sequencing used immunoSEQ multiplex PCR; TCRdb keeps in-frame clones, though not all of them. The data show 90,000 to 150,000 clones, roughly 95% seen once. On this clone itself: The target antigen is unknown.

Points from the study as a whole: There was an association between peak levels of circulating GvH clones and early post-transplant HvG declines. GvH clones surfaced in recipient marrow, some emerging earlier in ileum or blood.

The ends were cut back, 6 bases at V and 4 bases at J, with 19 bases in the middle. Looked up from germline, CDR1 is SGHTA and CDR2 is FQGTGA. There are 15 residues in the CDR3. The receptor was derived from a human donor who received an intestinal transplant. This specimen consisted of unstimulated CD8+ T cells sorted from spleen or lymph node cells, obtained before intestinal transplant. V gene TRBV7-3 combines with J gene TRBJ2-7, with a tentative D call TRBD1 (6 bases). CDR3 nucleotides: TGTGCCAGCAGTCGAGGGGCAGGGGATGGTTACGAGCAGTACTTC. This sequence encodes CASSRGAGDGYEQYF.